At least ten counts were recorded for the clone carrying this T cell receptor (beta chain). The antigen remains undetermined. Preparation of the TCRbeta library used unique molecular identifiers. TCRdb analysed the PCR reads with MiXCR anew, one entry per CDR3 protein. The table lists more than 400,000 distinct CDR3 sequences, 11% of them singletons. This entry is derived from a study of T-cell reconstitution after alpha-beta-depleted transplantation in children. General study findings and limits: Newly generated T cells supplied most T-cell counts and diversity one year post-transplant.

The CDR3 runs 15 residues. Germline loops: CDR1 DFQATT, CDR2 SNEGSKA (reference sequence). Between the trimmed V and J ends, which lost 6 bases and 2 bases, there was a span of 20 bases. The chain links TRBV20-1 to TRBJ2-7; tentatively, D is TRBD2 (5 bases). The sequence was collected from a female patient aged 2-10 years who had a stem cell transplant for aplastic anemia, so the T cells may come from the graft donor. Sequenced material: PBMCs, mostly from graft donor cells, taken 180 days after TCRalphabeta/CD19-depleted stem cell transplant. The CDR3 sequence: CSALPWGAATYEQYF. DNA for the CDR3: TGCAGTGCCTTACCATGGGGAGCGGCGACCTACGAGCAGTACTTC.